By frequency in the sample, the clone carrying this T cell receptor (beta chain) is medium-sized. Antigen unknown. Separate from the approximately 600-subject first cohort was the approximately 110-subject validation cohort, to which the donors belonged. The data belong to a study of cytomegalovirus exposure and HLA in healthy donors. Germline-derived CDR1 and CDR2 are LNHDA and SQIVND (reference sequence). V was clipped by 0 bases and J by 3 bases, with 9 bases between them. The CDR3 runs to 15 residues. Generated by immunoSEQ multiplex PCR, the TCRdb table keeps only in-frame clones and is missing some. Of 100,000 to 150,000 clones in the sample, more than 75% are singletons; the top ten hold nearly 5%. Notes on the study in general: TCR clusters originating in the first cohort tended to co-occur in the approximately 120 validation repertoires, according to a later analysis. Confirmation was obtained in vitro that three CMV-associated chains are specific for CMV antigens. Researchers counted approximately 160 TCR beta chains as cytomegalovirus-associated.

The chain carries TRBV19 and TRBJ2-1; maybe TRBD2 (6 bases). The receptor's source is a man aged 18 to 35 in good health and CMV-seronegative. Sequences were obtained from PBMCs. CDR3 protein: CASSIDQEGYNEQFF. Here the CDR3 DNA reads TGTGCCAGTAGTATAGACCAGGAGGGCTACAATGAGCAGTTCTTC.